Presented here are 32 T cell receptor beta chains from one specimen sequenced in a study of T cell responses to AZD1222 COVID-19 vaccine. Profiling relied on immunoSEQ multiplex PCR, and the TCRdb table lists in-frame clones only, not all of them. The data show more than 100,000 clones, about nine tenths seen once. Sequencing was performed on peripheral blood, taken 28 days after the second AZD1222 dose. These receptors came from an adult who received the AZD1222 COVID-19 vaccine.

This chain links TRBV12-3 or TRBV12-4 with TRBJ1-2; maybe TRBD1 (6 bases). Trimming took 4 bases from V and 4 from J, leaving 10 bases between them. The CDR3 totals 13 residues. The CDR3 here is CASSSGAVYGYTF. The DNA of the CDR3 is TGTGCCAGCAGTTCGGGGGCCGTCTATGGCTACACCTTC.

The gene calls are TRBV6-5 and TRBJ2-3; no clear D gene. Looked up from germline, CDR1 is MNHEY and CDR2 is SVGAGI. Trimming shortened V by 6 bases and J by 1 base, and 11 bases separated the two germline ends. There are 14 residues in the CDR3. The CDR3 nucleotides read TGTGCCAGCAGAGGGATCACGGGCACAGATACGCAGTATTTT. The encoded protein is CASRGITGTDTQYF.

J is TRBJ1-2 and V is TRBV5-1; 7 bases fit TRBD1. The V gene's germline CDR1 is SGHRS and CDR2 YFSETQ. J lost 2 bases, V lost 0 bases, and 13 bases had no gene match. The CDR3 runs to 18 residues. The CDR3 nucleotides are TGCGCCAGCAGCTTGGATCTCAGGGGGGTAGGGGTGAACTATGGCTACACCTTC. It codes for CASSLDLRGVGVNYGYTF. Filled out from reference TRBV5-1 and TRBJ1-2, the complete variable domain reads KAGVTQTPRYLIKTRGQQVTLSCSPISGHRSVSWYQQTPGQGLQFLFEYFSETQRNKGNFPGRFSGRQFSNSRSEMNVSTLELGDSALYLCASSLDLRGVGVNYGYTFGSGTRLTVV.

J is TRBJ1-1 and V is TRBV19; D is unclear. This CDR3 has 15 residues. CDR1 is LNHDA, CDR2 SQIVND, per germline (reference sequence). V lost 7 bases, J lost 1 base, and 16 bases lay in between. CDR3 sequence: CASIMSRSRNTEAFF. The DNA for the CDR3 is TGTGCCAGTATCATGAGTAGGTCCAGGAACACTGAAGCTTTCTTT. Full variable domain (missing parts from reference TRBV19 and TRBJ1-1): DGGITQSPKYLFRKEGQNVTLSCEQNLNHDAMYWYRQDPGQGLRLIYYSQIVNDFQKGDIAEGYSVSREKKESFPLTVTSAQKNPTAFYLCASIMSRSRNTEAFFGQGTRLTVV.

This chain links TRBV29-1 with TRBJ1-4; TRBD1 aligns across 8 bases. From germline, CDR1 is SQVTM and CDR2 ANQGSEA. The CDR3 runs to 13 residues. With V trimmed by 7 bases and J by 8 bases, 9 bases remained unmatched. The CDR3 is CSAQGAPGEKLFF. As DNA, the CDR3 is TGCAGCGCCCAGGGGGCGCCTGGGGAAAAACTGTTTTTT.

The genes are TRBV7-8 and TRBJ1-2; D is ambiguous. V dropped 3 bases and J dropped 8 bases, with 13 bases sitting between them. Germline V gives CDR1 SGHVS, CDR2 FQNEAQ. The CDR3 has 13 amino acids. The DNA of the CDR3 is TGTGCCAGCAGCTTGGACCGAGGGTTCGGCTACACCTTC. Encoded protein: CASSLDRGFGYTF.

CDR3 nucleotides: TGTGCCAGCAGCTCGTTCCTACAGGGCGATTTTTCCGGCTACACCTTC. This sequence encodes CASSSFLQGDFSGYTF. V is TRBV7-2 and J is TRBJ1-2; D possibly corresponds to TRBD1 (6 bases). V gave up 4 bases and J gave up 8 bases, with 23 bases separating them. The germline V gene has CDR1 SGHTA and CDR2 FQGNSA. The CDR3 is made up of 16 amino acids.

The rearrangement links TRBV19 to TRBJ1-6, with 8 bases that match TRBD1. Germline V CDR1 and CDR2: LNHDA, SQIVND (reference sequence). This CDR3 region has 16 residues. Unmatched junction bases numbered 7, after V lost 6 bases and J lost 3 bases. This CDR3 reads CASSFKTGDYNSPLHF. DNA for the CDR3: TGTGCCAGTAGCTTTAAGACAGGGGACTATAATTCACCCCTCCACTTT. The full variable domain, rest sourced from reference TRBV19 and TRBJ1-6, is DGGITQSPKYLFRKEGQNVTLSCEQNLNHDAMYWYRQDPGQGLRLIYYSQIVNDFQKGDIAEGYSVSREKKESFPLTVTSAQKNPTAFYLCASSFKTGDYNSPLHFGNGTRLTVT.

The chain is built from TRBV9 and TRBJ2-2, with 7 positions matching TRBD1. Germline CDR1 SGDLS, CDR2 YYNGEE. The CDR3 totals 18 residues. V was pared by 0 bases and J by 0 bases, with 8 bases of the junction left unmatched. The CDR3, as DNA: TGTGCCAGCAGCGTAGAGGGGACAGCCTACCCGAACACCGGGGAGCTGTTTTTT. This gives the protein CASSVEGTAYPNTGELFF. The full variable domain, in which reference TRBV9 and TRBJ2-2 provide the parts outside the CDR3, is DSGVTQTPKHLITATGQRVTLRCSPRSGDLSVYWYQQSLDQGLQFLIQYYNGEERAKGNILERFSAQQFPDLHSELNLSSLELGDSALYFCASSVEGTAYPNTGELFFGEGSRLTVL.

J is TRBJ2-6 and V is TRBV19, with TRBD2 identical over 8 bases. The junction had 5 bases not matched to a gene; V was cut back by 10 bases and J by 3 bases. The CDR3 length is 14 residues. The V gene's germline CDR1 is LNHDA and CDR2 SQIVND (reference sequence). CDR3 region: CATSAGGGANVLTF. CDR3 DNA: TGTGCCACCTCTGCGGGGGGTGGGGCCAACGTCCTGACTTTC.

The chain recombines TRBV4-2 with TRBJ2-7; D not resolved. CDR1 and CDR2 (germline): LGHNA, YNFKEQ. V was trimmed by 4 bases and J by 2 bases, leaving 9 bases between them. The CDR3 has 13 amino acids. The CDR3 sequence is CASSLPGPYEQYF. The CDR3 nucleotides are TGTGCCAGCAGCCTCCCAGGTCCCTACGAGCAGTACTTC.

This sequence joins TRBV3-1 (or the pseudogene TRBV3-2) and TRBJ1-1; 8 bases are shared with TRBD1. V was clipped by 4 bases and J by 1 base; unmatched bases: 14. This CDR3 has 18 residues. Germline CDR1 is LGHDT and CDR2 is YNNKEL (reference sequence). CDR3 region: CASSPFYGQGFRNTEAFF. The CDR3 DNA follows: TGTGCCAGCAGCCCCTTTTACGGACAGGGATTTAGGAACACTGAAGCTTTCTTT.

The V gene is TRBV5-1, the J gene TRBJ1-4, with D maybe TRBD1 (6 bases). The V gene's germline CDR1 is SGHRS and CDR2 YFSETQ. Trimming took 4 bases from V and 11 from J, leaving 21 bases between them. The CDR3 has 15 residues. The CDR3 sequence is CASSGGHQRMEKLFF. The CDR3 bases are TGCGCCAGCAGCGGGGGACACCAAAGGATGGAGAAACTGTTTTTT.

The chain combines TRBV20-1 with TRBJ2-5; D perhaps matches TRBD2 (5 bases). V lost 3 bases and J 5 bases, leaving 13 bases between the germline ends. This CDR3 region has 13 residues. Germline V gene data show CDR1 as DFQATT and CDR2 as SNEGSKA (reference sequence). CDR3: CSASYGVEETQYF. CDR3 DNA sequence: TGCAGTGCTAGTTACGGGGTAGAGGAGACCCAGTACTTC.

The chain employs TRBV5-6 and TRBJ2-2; TRBD1 agrees at 11 bases. The CDR3 length is 15 residues. V lost 4 bases, J lost 9 bases, and 8 bases stayed unmatched. Germline CDR1 is SGHDT and CDR2 is YYEEEE. The CDR3 region has the DNA TGTGCCAGCAGCCCCGGGACAGGGGGGATCAGGGAGCTGTTTTTT. Encoded protein: CASSPGTGGIRELFF.

The chain uses TRBV11-2 and TRBJ1-1; D not resolved. Per germline, CDR1 SGHAT and CDR2 FQNNGV. The CDR3 has 12 amino acids. Trimming cost V 5 bases and J 4 bases, with 8 bases left between them. CDR3 DNA sequence: TGTGCCAGCAGCCTCAGCCTCACTGAAGCTTTCTTT. Protein: CASSLSLTEAFF.

V and J are TRBV2 and TRBJ1-1; the D is unclear. V was shortened by 4 bases and J by 3 bases, with 9 bases between the two germline ends. The CDR3 sequence is 13 residues long. Germline V CDR1 and CDR2: SNHLY, FYNNEI. The CDR3 loop is CASSVGRYTEAFF. CDR3 DNA sequence: TGTGCCAGCAGTGTAGGACGGTACACTGAAGCTTTCTTT.

The chain links TRBV7-3 to TRBJ2-7, with 9 bases aligning to TRBD1. The CDR3 sequence is 13 residues long. The V gene's germline CDR1 is SGHTA and CDR2 FQGTGA. V gave up 5 bases and J gave up 5 bases; unmatched junction bases: 4. CDR3: CASSPTGGDEQYF. CDR3 coding DNA: TGTGCCAGCAGCCCCACAGGGGGCGACGAGCAGTACTTC.

CDR3 bases: TGTGCCAGCAGCCCCAGACAGGGTGGGAACACTGAAGCTTTCTTT. It specifies CASSPRQGGNTEAFF. V and J are TRBV7-3 and TRBJ1-1, with 7 nucleotides matching TRBD1. Germline trimming cut 5 bases from V and 1 base from J; bases unmatched to any gene: 7. Germline CDR1 reads SGHTA; CDR2 reads FQGTGA. The CDR3 has 15 amino acids. The entire variable domain, with the rest obtained from reference TRBV7-3 and TRBJ1-1, is as follows: GAGVSQTPSNKVTEKGKYVELRCDPISGHTALYWYRQSLGQGPEFLIYFQGTGAADDSGLPNDRFFAVRPEGSVSTLKIQRTERGDSAVYLCASSPRQGGNTEAFFGQGTRLTVV.

The chain joins TRBV5-5 to TRBJ1-4; D perhaps matches TRBD1 (5 bases). The V end lost 2 bases, the J end lost 7 bases, and 21 bases lay between the germline ends. Germline V gene lookup returns CDR1 SGHKS and CDR2 YYEKEE (reference sequence). CDR3 size: 17 residues. CDR3 protein: CASSFSPITPGGEKLFF. The CDR3 nucleotides read TGTGCCAGCAGCTTTTCACCAATTACTCCCGGGGGTGAAAAACTGTTTTTT.

The chain joins TRBV19 to TRBJ1-1; 7 bases align to TRBD1. CDR3 length equals 18 residues. Unmatched junction bases numbered 17, after V lost 7 bases and J lost 0 bases. CDR1 LNHDA and CDR2 SQIVND come from the germline V gene (reference sequence). The CDR3 region is CASTHRGKAGGMNTEAFF. DNA for the CDR3: TGTGCCAGTACCCATCGGGGGAAAGCAGGGGGTATGAACACTGAAGCTTTCTTT.

The chain recombines TRBV2 with TRBJ1-6; weak D call: TRBD1 (5 bases). There are 16 residues in the CDR3. V was trimmed by 6 bases and J by 4 bases, leaving 16 bases between them. Germline V CDR1 and CDR2: SNHLY, FYNNEI. The DNA of the CDR3 is TGTGCCAGCAGACCAAGCGGGTACAGGTATAATTCACCCCTCCACTTT. Amino acid sequence: CASRPSGYRYNSPLHF.

This rearrangement joins TRBV27 to TRBJ2-7; possibly TRBD1 or TRBD2 for D (5 bases each). V shed 2 bases and J shed 4 bases, with 12 bases lying between them. Looked up from germline, CDR1 is MNHEY and CDR2 is SMNVEV (reference sequence). The CDR3 runs to 14 residues. The CDR3 is CASSLGVGPYEQYF. Here the CDR3 DNA reads TGTGCCAGCAGTTTAGGAGTGGGACCGTACGAGCAGTACTTC.

The V gene is TRBV18, the J gene TRBJ1-4; D is perhaps TRBD1 (6 bases). This CDR3 contains 15 residues. CDR1 and CDR2 (germline): KGHSH, LQKENI. V lost 3 bases to trimming and J lost 8 bases, with 16 bases between them. The CDR3 loop is CASSPQWGAEEKLFF. In DNA form, the CDR3 reads TGTGCCAGCTCACCTCAGTGGGGGGCAGAAGAAAAACTGTTTTTT.

This sequence joins TRBV7-8 and TRBJ2-7, with a possible D match to TRBD1 (8 bases). Germline-derived CDR1 and CDR2 are SGHVS and FQNEAQ. The V end was cut by 5 bases, the J end by 5 bases, with 22 bases between. This CDR3 is built from 16 residues. The CDR3 nucleotides are TGTGCCAGCAGCGCTAGGGGGGGACAGGTGGGGAACGAGCAGTACTTC. This translates into CASSARGGQVGNEQYF.

The chain combines TRBV19 with TRBJ2-2, with 9 positions matching TRBD1. V shed 3 bases, J shed 6 bases, and the junction held 8 bases outside the gene matches. From germline, CDR1 is LNHDA and CDR2 SQIVND (reference sequence). There are 16 residues in the CDR3. CDR3 in amino acids: CASSIIGTGTPGELFF. The CDR3 DNA sequence: TGTGCCAGTAGTATCATCGGGACAGGGACCCCCGGGGAGCTGTTTTTT. The full variable domain, in which reference TRBV19 and TRBJ2-2 provide the parts outside the CDR3, is DGGITQSPKYLFRKEGQNVTLSCEQNLNHDAMYWYRQDPGQGLRLIYYSQIVNDFQKGDIAEGYSVSREKKESFPLTVTSAQKNPTAFYLCASSIIGTGTPGELFFGEGSRLTVL.

This clone was recorded a few times. The rearrangement links TRBV5-1 to TRBJ1-5; 8 nucleotides agree with TRBD1. The CDR3 extends over 14 amino acids. The V segment lost 0 bases and the J segment 7 bases; nucleotides outside the gene matches: 3. From germline, CDR1 is SGHRS and CDR2 YFSETQ. The CDR3 region has the DNA TGCGCCAGCAGCTTGGGGACAGGGCGACAGCCCCAGCATTTT. Its protein is CASSLGTGRQPQHF.

This chain connects TRBV7-9 to TRBJ2-2, with D unresolved. The length of the CDR3 is 13 residues. The germline CDR1 and CDR2 sequences are SEHNR and FQNEAQ (reference sequence). Trimming cost V 2 bases and J 0 bases, with 1 base left between them. The CDR3 loop is CASSLPNTGELFF. The DNA of the CDR3 is TGTGCCAGCAGCTTACCGAACACCGGGGAGCTGTTTTTT.

The chain joins TRBV2 to TRBJ1-5; 8 bases are shared with TRBD1. Germline V gene data show CDR1 as SNHLY and CDR2 as FYNNEI. After removal of 4 bases from V and 5 bases from J, the junction contained 7 bases not matched to a gene. The CDR3 totals 15 residues. As DNA, the CDR3 is TGTGCCAGCAGTGGAGACGGACAGGGATATCAGCCCCAGCATTTT. It encodes CASSGDGQGYQPQHF.

The chain employs TRBV7-8 and TRBJ1-5; 10 bases are shared with TRBD1. J was trimmed by 6 bases and V by 3 bases; bases with no gene match: 11. The CDR3 has 17 amino acids. Germline V gives CDR1 SGHVS, CDR2 FQNEAQ. DNA for the CDR3: TGTGCCAGCAGCTTGGGGCTAGGACAGGGGGTTGGTCAGCCCCAGCATTTT. It specifies CASSLGLGQGVGQPQHF.

The V call is TRBV5-1, the J call TRBJ2-3; D is possibly TRBD2 (6 bases). Germline assignment: CDR1 SGHRS and CDR2 YFSETQ. Trimming stripped 0 bases from V and 8 bases from J, with 13 bases between. The CDR3 length is 14 residues. DNA of the CDR3: TGCGCCAGCAGCTTGGATTGGGAGGAAACTACGCAGTATTTT. Its protein product is CASSLDWEETTQYF.

The chain links TRBV3-1 (or the pseudogene TRBV3-2) to TRBJ1-5; unclear D gene. V shed 1 base and J shed 2 bases, with 15 bases lying between them. CDR1 is LGHDT, CDR2 YNNKEL, per germline (reference sequence). The CDR3 totals 17 residues. CDR3 region: CASSQGSSRTGNQPQHF. The CDR3 DNA sequence: TGTGCCAGCAGCCAAGGCTCTTCTAGGACCGGCAATCAGCCCCAGCATTTT.